This entry is about one T cell receptor (beta chain). Its antigen is as yet unknown. This record comes from a study of radiation and T cells in renal cell carcinoma. Overall study results and limits: Baseline intratumoral clonotype presence is unknown without pretreatment biopsies.

Using immunoSEQ multiplex PCR, the repertoire was profiled, and TCRdb retains in-frame clones only, with some absent. The sample yields 160,000 or so clones, about 91% seen once. The ends were cut back, 1 base at V and 3 bases at J, with 16 bases in the middle. The CDR3 is 16 amino acids. Germline V gene sequence: CDR1 SGHVS, CDR2 FNYEAQ. Time point here: blood 2 weeks post-SBRT. Treatment described: 15 Gy SBRT to primary tumor, nephrectomy 4 weeks later. This TCR came from a woman between 50 and 59 years old with renal cell carcinoma. The source was blood, collected from a patient whose treatment included radiotherapy and nephrectomy. The rearrangement links TRBV7-6 to TRBJ2-7, with TRBD1 as a possible D gene (5 bases). The CDR3 DNA is TGTGCCAGCAGCTTAGGATCGCCAGGGAATAACTACGAGCAGTACTTC. This sequence encodes CASSLGSPGNNYEQYF.